One and the same sample provided the 8 T cell receptor beta chains below, sequenced in a study of blood T cell repertoires in COVID-19. Assay: immunoSEQ multiplex PCR; the TCRdb copy retains only in-frame clones and omits some. The profile shows 400,000 to 550,000 clones, 75% to 90% of them singletons. The sequenced sample was peripheral blood. Receptor source: a woman aged 25 to 39 with acute or convalescent COVID-19.

The chain employs TRBV19 and TRBJ2-3; 10 positions agree with TRBD1. Germline CDR1 is LNHDA and CDR2 is SQIVND (reference sequence). The V and J ends lost 7 bases and 5 bases, in that order; junction bases with no gene match: 9. This CDR3 comprises 15 residues. The CDR3 spells CASTVTGGAVDTQYF. The CDR3 nucleotides read TGTGCCAGTACCGTGACAGGGGGCGCGGTAGATACGCAGTATTTT. Full variable domain (rest looked up from reference TRBV19 and TRBJ2-3): DGGITQSPKYLFRKEGQNVTLSCEQNLNHDAMYWYRQDPGQGLRLIYYSQIVNDFQKGDIAEGYSVSREKKESFPLTVTSAQKNPTAFYLCASTVTGGAVDTQYFGPGTRLTVL.

The chain is built from TRBV15 and TRBJ2-2, with D unclear. Trimming cost V 3 bases and J 6 bases, with 11 bases left between them. CDR3 size: 14 residues. The germline CDR1 and CDR2 sequences are LNHNV and YYDKDF (reference sequence). The CDR3 DNA sequence: TGTGCCACCAGCAGGGTTTTGATAGCCGGGGAGCTGTTTTTT. This encodes CATSRVLIAGELFF.

CDR3 amino acids: CASSVSPTNNQPQHF. The CDR3 bases are TGTGCCAGCAGCGTAAGTCCGACTAACAATCAGCCCCAGCATTTT. The chain is built from TRBV9 and TRBJ1-5; D is undetermined. Germline-derived CDR1 and CDR2 are SGDLS and YYNGEE. With 1 base removed from V and 3 bases from J, the gap between germline ends came to 11 bases. CDR3 length equals 15 residues.

The chain employs TRBV6-1 and TRBJ1-5, with 9 bases fitting TRBD1. Germline V CDR1 and CDR2: MNHNS, SASEGT. The CDR3 has 19 residues. The trim removed 2 bases at V and 1 base at J, leaving 12 bases unmatched. The CDR3 is CASSEKGQGRRLSNQPQHF. The CDR3 DNA sequence: TGTGCCAGCAGTGAAAAGGGACAGGGAAGACGGTTGAGCAATCAGCCCCAGCATTTT.

For the CDR3, the DNA is TGTGCCACCAGTGATCCACTACGACCATCTCCTAGCACAGATACGCAGTATTTT. Translation: CATSDPLRPSPSTDTQYF. V is TRBV24-1 and J is TRBJ2-3; D unresolved. V shed 3 bases and J shed 0 bases, with 18 bases lying between them. This CDR3 contains 18 residues. The germline gives CDR1 KGHDR, CDR2 SFDVKD.

This chain uses TRBV11-1 with TRBJ2-5; D might be TRBD2 (5 bases). Germline-derived CDR1 and CDR2 are SGHAT and FQDESV (reference sequence). The ends were cut back, 2 bases at V and 1 base at J, with 11 bases in the middle. This CDR3 comprises 15 residues. CDR3 sequence: CASSLIRTAQETQYF. The CDR3 DNA reads as TGTGCCAGCAGCTTAATAAGGACTGCCCAAGAGACCCAGTACTTC.

This clone occurred once. The gene calls are TRBV6-5 and TRBJ1-1; possible D gene TRBD1, 6 bases. Germline loops: CDR1 MNHEY, CDR2 SVGAGI. The CDR3 is 15 residues long. V gave up 7 bases and J gave up 3 bases, with 18 bases separating them. The CDR3: CASKGRGVMYTEAFF. CDR3 nucleotide sequence: TGTGCCAGCAAGGGCAGGGGCGTGATGTACACTGAAGCTTTCTTT.

The chain links TRBV10-3 to TRBJ1-2; TRBD1 matches 12 bases. This CDR3 is built from 17 residues. The V gene end was trimmed by 0 bases and the J gene end by 8 bases; junction bases not matched to a gene: 10. Germline V gene sequence: CDR1 ENHRY, CDR2 SYGVKD. Here the CDR3 DNA reads TGTGCCATCAGTGAGTCGACGGGACAGGGGGCAAGGCGGGGCTACACCTTC. Encoded protein: CAISESTGQGARRGYTF.